The rows below give T cell receptor beta chains drawn from one sample of a study of shared clonotypes between healthy human individuals. The table came from immunoSEQ multiplex PCR; TCRdb's copy has only in-frame clones and leaves some out. The sample lists about 1.5 million clones, around 97% seen once, with approximately 1.2% in the top ten. The sequenced material came from naive CD4+ T cells sorted from blood. Receptors were obtained from a man aged 25-40 years in good health. CDR3s include the opening cysteine and the closing phenylalanine or tryptophan. The D gene is left open where the match is weak.

TRBV11-2	TRBJ2-3	TRBD2	CASSPRLAGVQYF
TRBV7-2	TRBJ1-5	.	CASSLVTGSNQPQHF
TRBV5-1	TRBJ1-2	.	CASSLDRERANYGYTF
TRBV5-1	TRBJ2-7	.	CASSSLRYEQYF
TRBV29-1	TRBJ1-4	.	CSVPAATNEKLFF
TRBV11-2	TRBJ2-2	.	CASSLVKQNTGELFF
TRBV11-3	TRBJ2-1	.	CASSWAGTGGNEQFF
TRBV9	TRBJ1-1	.	CASSTELNTEAFF
TRBV10-3	TRBJ2-3	TRBD2	CAISGGLAPLNTDTQYF
TRBV5-1	TRBJ2-7	TRBD1	CASSFRDRFDEQYF
TRBV9	TRBJ2-1	TRBD2	CASSPLAGGYNEQFF
TRBV6-6	TRBJ2-7	.	CASRSRDTSSYEQYF
TRBV5-6	TRBJ2-7	.	CASSLAIEVGALSKYF
TRBV28	TRBJ2-3	.	CASCERRTDTQYF
TRBV5-5	TRBJ2-3	.	CASRTASTDTQYF
TRBV2	TRBJ2-1	.	CASSEGGYNEQFF
TRBV10-2	TRBJ2-2	TRBD2	CASSEAGAVAGELFF
TRBV18	TRBJ2-5	TRBD2	CASSPTSRRGQETQYF
TRBV7-8	TRBJ2-7	TRBD2	CASSRTSGYEQYF
TRBV18	TRBJ2-7	TRBD1	CASSQTRDRSYEQYF
TRBV5-3	TRBJ1-5	.	CARRSDIPFSNQPQHF
TRBV7-2	TRBJ2-7	TRBD1	CASSLVGQGTYEQYF
TRBV27	TRBJ2-5	TRBD2	CASSSWGGEKETQYF